This entry is about one T cell receptor beta chain. Its antigen specificity is not known. One base away there is no much larger clone; base qualities are not given. The record originates from a study of early T cells in non-severe SARS-CoV-2 infection (dated by TCRdb to 2020 to 2022). Study-wide context: Bulk RNA from unsorted whole blood was used for TCR sequencing, so alpha and beta chains could not be paired.

General findings and caveats noted by the study authors: Matching against VDJdb was skewed toward anti-spike CD8 responses, likely underestimated virus-specific expansions, and missed private and CD4 specificities.

The germline V gene encodes CDR1 KGHSH and CDR2 LQKENI. V and J lose 2 bases and 1 base, and a span of 12 bases separates them. The CDR3 measures 16 amino acids from cysteine to phenylalanine. The retained sequence is limited to the CDR3, 48 bases, with the frame set at the first base. The library relied on 5' RACE. Sequenced on a NextSeq 500. Unique molecular identifiers were attached to individual cDNA molecules in the TCR library protocol so that sequencing error and PCR bias could be corrected. Both TCR alpha and beta chains were sequenced, and tight co-correlation was observed between alpha and beta sequence abundances in each sample. In the source study's methods: Decombinator V4 was used to annotate the V gene, J gene and CDR3 of the TCR sequences. Expanded TCRs were defined as changing significantly between any two time points under a Poisson model with p below 0.0001. TCR abundances were normalised to the total number of TCRs sequenced per sample and expressed as counts per million. TRAV1-2 paired with TRAJ12, TRAJ20 or TRAJ33 defined MAIT TCRs, while TRAV10 paired with TRAJ18 defined iNKT TCRs. VDJdb, accessed 1 November 2021, was searched for CMV, EBV and SARS-CoV-2 annotated TCRs, with TCRs annotated for multiple antigens excluded. In TCRdb, the public reads were trimmed at Q25 with fastp and aligned with MiXCR, with productive beta chains retained. One record per CDR3 amino acid sequence lists the most common genes and DNA. These V and J calls are TCRdb output, not the study's own analysis. The sample table shows about 100,000 distinct CDR3 sequences, and about 13% are seen once. The ten top clones hold around 2.5% of the sample.

The study was a case-control design nested within a healthcare worker cohort in London, UK, with weekly nasopharyngeal swab PCR tests and blood sampling. Between 23 and 31 March 2020, the week of the UK lockdown, healthcare workers were enrolled and then followed up weekly for as long as 16 weeks. Sequencing was done on a sample of whole blood. The rearranged chain carries TRBV18 and TRBJ2-1; a tentative D call is TRBD1 (6 bases match). This TCR derives from an adult who was a healthcare worker with PCR-confirmed SARS-CoV-2 infection or an uninfected control (not recorded which). The nucleotides read TGTGCCAGCTCACCAAGTGGGGGCCCTTCCTACAATGAGCAGTTCTTC. Its translation is CASSPSGGPSYNEQFF.